Each of the 15 T cell receptor beta chains below was sequenced from the same sample in a study of blood T cells in healthy people across ages. It was with a sample-barcoded 5' primer and a J-beta primer mix that a second PCR of roughly 7 to 12 cycles was run. MiXCR was run by TCRdb on the 5' RACE reads, yielding one entry per CDR3 protein. The profile shows under 2 million distinct CDR3 sequences, around 35% of them singletons. The sample consisted of blood. These receptors all stem from a woman aged 25 to 45 in good health.

This clonotype was counted at least ten times. The rearrangement links TRBV24-1 to TRBJ2-1; 9 nucleotides line up with TRBD2. J gave up 9 bases and V 0 bases, and 8 bases lay outside the gene matches. This CDR3 spans 16 amino acids. CDR1 and CDR2 from the germline V gene are KGHDR and SFDVKD. CDR3 sequence: CATSDLGASGTGEQFF. The CDR3, as DNA: TGTGCCACCAGTGATTTGGGGGCTAGCGGGACGGGTGAGCAGTTCTTC.

This sequence joins TRBV20-1 and TRBJ2-5; D unclear. CDR3 length equals 9 residues. From germline, CDR1 is DFQATT and CDR2 SNEGSKA (reference sequence). The CDR3, as DNA: TGCAGCACCCCAGAGACCCAGTACTTC. Protein: CSTPETQYF.

With respect to this clonotype: A much larger clonotype is one base distant, so this may be a read error. The chain has TRBV12-3 or TRBV12-4 and TRBJ2-5; D perhaps matches TRBD1 (5 bases). With 7 bases removed from V and 11 bases from J, the gap between germline ends came to 17 bases. This CDR3 is 12 amino acids long. This CDR3 is CASTSIGHGQYF. CDR3 nucleotides: TGTGCCAGCACCTCCATTGGACACGGGCAGTACTTC.

Worth noting for this clonotype: One end of the junction is discordant with germline, which a read error may explain. The chain couples TRBV27 to TRBJ1-1; 7 nucleotides align to TRBD1. Germline V gives CDR1 MNHEY, CDR2 SMNVEV (reference sequence). The CDR3 runs 14 residues. The CDR3 spells CAGRQTRGRGWAFF. CDR3 DNA sequence: TGTGCCGGCAGACAAACTAGGGGGCGCGGGTGGGCTTTCTTT.

About this clonotype itself: One end of the junction does not line up with germline, which may come from a read error. V usage is TRBV5-1 and J usage is TRBJ2-6, with D perhaps TRBD1 (6 bases). This CDR3 has 14 amino acids. Per the germline V gene, CDR1 is SGHRS and CDR2 is YFSETQ. CDR3 protein: CASSLNSGVNVLTF. CDR3 DNA: TGCGCCAGCAGCTTGAATTCAGGGGTCAACGTCCTGACTTTC.

About this clonotype: A junction boundary mismatches the germline segment, possibly from a read error. The chain recombines TRBV6-1 with TRBJ1-5; maybe TRBD1 (6 bases). Germline V gives CDR1 MNHNS, CDR2 SASEGT. The CDR3 loop spans 15 amino acids. The CDR3: CVSSEVRGSNQPQHF. CDR3 nucleotide sequence: TGTGTCAGCAGTGAAGTCAGGGGTAGCAATCAGCCCCAGCATTTT.

The V gene is TRBV7-2, the J gene TRBJ2-3; tentatively, D is TRBD1 (6 bases). Trimming stripped 1 base from V and 9 bases from J, with 20 bases between. Germline assignment: CDR1 SGHTA and CDR2 FQGNSA. The CDR3 runs to 16 residues. The CDR3 DNA reads as TGTGCCAGCAGCTTAGATTGGGACACCCCGTTGGGGACGCAGTATTTT. It codes for CASSLDWDTPLGTQYF. Using reference TRBV7-2 and TRBJ2-3 for the parts outside the CDR3, the full variable domain is GAGVSQSPSNKVTEKGKDVELRCDPISGHTALYWYRQSLGQGLEFLIYFQGNSAPDKSGLPSDRFSAERTGGSVSTLTIQRTQQEDSAVYLCASSLDWDTPLGTQYFGPGTRLTVL.

This clonotype was seen only a few times. The chain carries TRBV21-1 and TRBJ1-2; the table names TRBD1, a call not compared with the DNA. TRBV21-1 is flagged as a pseudogene. The CDR3 has 15 residues. This CDR3 reads CASSKGRGNHYGYTF. CDR3 in DNA: TGTGCCAGCAGCAAAGGGCGGGGCAACCACTATGGCTACACCTTC.

The chain recombines TRBV6-6 with TRBJ1-2, with 8 bases matching TRBD1. This CDR3 contains 14 residues. Germline lookup yields CDR1 MNHNY and CDR2 SVGAGI (reference sequence). The trim removed 5 bases at V and 7 bases at J, leaving 9 bases unmatched. CDR3 sequence (DNA): TGTGCCAGCAGTACAAGGACAGGGCGAATTGGCTACACCTTC. Amino acids: CASSTRTGRIGYTF.

V and J are TRBV10-3 and TRBJ2-4, with 7 bases lining up with TRBD1. The DNA matches TRBJ2-7 better at its end, which makes the J call doubtful. Germline CDR1 is ENHRY and CDR2 is SYGVKD. The CDR3 has 13 residues. This CDR3 reads CAISDGQVHEQYF. The CDR3 DNA is TGTGCCATCAGCGATGGACAGGTCCACGAGCAGTACTTC.

This clonotype was counted at least ten times. The chain recombines TRBV29-1 with TRBJ2-7, with D unresolved. The germline gives CDR1 SQVTM, CDR2 ANQGSEA. The CDR3 runs to 11 residues. V lost 4 bases and J lost 7, with 11 bases in between. The CDR3 spells CSVGAPDEQYF. The CDR3 DNA reads as TGCAGCGTTGGTGCCCCCGATGAGCAGTACTTC.

This clonotype was observed a few times. A much larger clonotype is one base distant, so this may be a read error. This chain links TRBV29-1 with TRBJ2-7; 9 nucleotides agree with TRBD1. The junction had 10 bases not matched to a gene; V was cut back by 7 bases and J by 6 bases. This CDR3 is 13 amino acids long. Germline V gene sequence: CDR1 SQVTM, CDR2 ANQGSEA. The CDR3 sequence: CSAAGTGLGEQYF. CDR3 bases: TGCAGCGCCGCCGGGACAGGGCTGGGCGAGCAGTACTTC.

This clonotype was observed a few times. The chain carries TRBV9 and TRBJ2-1, with 8 nucleotides matching TRBD2. CDR1 is SGDLS and CDR2 is YYNGEE in the germline V gene. V shed 4 bases and J 5 bases; nucleotides not matched to a gene: 5. The CDR3 length is 14 residues. For the CDR3, the DNA is TGTGCCAGCAGCCCGCAGCGGGGGCACAATGAGCAGTTCTTC. Amino acid sequence: CASSPQRGHNEQFF. The full variable domain, rest sourced from reference TRBV9 and TRBJ2-1, is DSGVTQTPKHLITATGQRVTLRCSPRSGDLSVYWYQQSLDQGLQFLIQYYNGEERAKGNILERFSAQQFPDLHSELNLSSLELGDSALYFCASSPQRGHNEQFFGPGTRLTVL.

The genes are TRBV30 and TRBJ1-2, with D unresolved. CDR1 and CDR2 from the germline V gene are GTSNPN and SVGIG (reference sequence). The length of the CDR3 is 15 residues. V was pared by 0 bases and J by 2 bases, with 13 bases between. DNA for the CDR3: TGTGCCTGGAGTGTATTAAGGCAGGAGAACTATGGCTACACCTTC. Translated, it gives CAWSVLRQENYGYTF.

This clonotype has more than one count but fewer than ten. This chain connects TRBV7-3 to TRBJ2-7; the D gene is possibly TRBD1 (5 bases). CDR1 is SGHTA and CDR2 is FQGTGA in the germline V gene. V was trimmed by 0 bases and J by 5 bases, leaving 8 bases between them. The CDR3 totals 13 residues. The CDR3 protein is CASSLTLRDEQYF. DNA of the CDR3: TGTGCCAGCAGCTTAACGCTCAGGGACGAGCAGTACTTC.